Following are 5 T cell receptor beta chains from one sample sequenced in a study of OX40 agonist ivuxolimab in advanced cancers. Libraries were prepared by immunoSEQ multiplex PCR; TCRdb keeps only in-frame clonotypes and omits some of them. The table includes 70,000 or so clones, 80% detected once. Sequencing was performed on CD4+ or CD8+ T cells sorted from blood, taken in a trial of the OX40 agonist ivuxolimab. The receptors shown here come from an adult with an advanced solid tumor such as melanoma, head and neck, liver or kidney cancer.

The V gene is TRBV5-1, the J gene TRBJ2-7; D remains unclear. The CDR3 runs 15 residues. CDR1 is SGHRS and CDR2 is YFSETQ in the germline V gene. The V gene lost 2 bases and the J gene lost 3 bases, with 15 bases spanning the gap. This CDR3 is CASSFFGSGDYEQYF. CDR3 DNA sequence: TGCGCCAGCAGCTTTTTCGGGTCGGGTGACTACGAGCAGTACTTC. Full variable domain (rest looked up from reference TRBV5-1 and TRBJ2-7): KAGVTQTPRYLIKTRGQQVTLSCSPISGHRSVSWYQQTPGQGLQFLFEYFSETQRNKGNFPGRFSGRQFSNSRSEMNVSTLELGDSALYLCASSFFGSGDYEQYFGPGTRLTVT.

This clone occurred once. The chain combines TRBV18 with TRBJ1-2; D perhaps matches TRBD1 (5 bases). Deletions cut 6 bases from V and 4 bases from J, with 18 bases between. CDR1 and CDR2 (germline): KGHSH, LQKENI. This CDR3 spans 15 amino acids. The CDR3 DNA is TGTGCCAGCTCCACGATGGGGCAGGGTCCCTATGGCTACACCTTC. Translating it yields CASSTMGQGPYGYTF.

This clone was found a few times. The CDR3 bases are TGCAGCGTTTCTCCGGGACAGAAAAACATTCAGTACTTC. It encodes CSVSPGQKNIQYF. The rearrangement links TRBV29-1 to TRBJ2-4; 7 bases match TRBD1. The germline CDR1 and CDR2 sequences are SQVTM and ANQGSEA. With V trimmed by 5 bases and J by 4 bases, 5 bases remained unmatched. The CDR3 has 13 residues.

The gene calls are TRBV6-6 and TRBJ2-7; the D is unclear. The CDR3 totals 12 residues. Germline V CDR1 and CDR2: MNHNY, SVGAGI (reference sequence). V lost 7 bases to trimming and J lost 3 bases, with 10 bases between them. The CDR3 DNA reads as TGTGCCAGCACTGGACGGAACTACGAGCAGTACTTC. Translating gives CASTGRNYEQYF.

The V and J genes are TRBV4-1 and TRBJ1-5; 7 bases align to TRBD1. V was pared by 3 bases and J by 3 bases, with 11 bases of the junction left unmatched. This CDR3 is 17 amino acids long. Germline V gene lookup returns CDR1 MGHRA and CDR2 YSYEKL. This CDR3 is CASSQEGGQGVNQPQHF. The CDR3 DNA sequence: TGCGCCAGCAGCCAGGAGGGGGGCCAGGGGGTCAATCAGCCCCAGCATTTT.